The clone carrying this TCR beta chain was observed a single time. Its antigen is unidentified. This entry is derived from a study of shared clonotypes between healthy human individuals. In the study overall: Researchers drew samples from a couple of women and a few men aged 18 to 49.

Findings and caveats of the study: Generation of non-shared clonotypes was less probable than generation of clonotypes shared by all four donors.

The ends were cut back, 4 bases at V and 3 bases at J, with 10 bases in the middle. The CDR3 has 13 amino acids. Germline V gives CDR1 LGHNA, CDR2 YSLEER. In the authors' workflow: ImmunoSEQ gave junction-only sequences without quality scores, so filtering differed. Data came from immunoSEQ multiplex PCR; TCRdb stores just in-frame clones and leaves some out. Clone size and V and J calls were adopted from that table, with D and trimming inferred from the DNA. The sample holds about 2.2 million clones, approximately 92% seen once. Positive CCR7 selection of CD45RO-negative cells yielded the naive CD8 cells, and terminally differentiated effector memory CD45RA+ cells were excluded.

The chain uses TRBV4-3 and TRBJ2-7; a weak D match, TRBD2 (5 bases). Sequenced sample: naive CD8+ T cells from PBMCs. The sequence was collected from a man younger than 35 in good health. Some clones in this sample may be carry-over from other donors' samples. In nucleotides, the CDR3 is TGCGCCAGCAGCCCTGGCAGCGGCTACGAGCAGTACTTC. Translating it yields CASSPGSGYEQYF.